This TCR beta chain came from a study of control samples from healthy donors and cancer patients. V lost 0 bases, J lost 4 bases, and 6 bases stayed unmatched. Germline V gives CDR1 SQVTM, CDR2 ANQGSEA. The CDR3 spans 15 residues. Libraries were prepared by immunoSEQ multiplex PCR; TCRdb keeps only in-frame clonotypes and omits some of them. The table records approximately 30,000 clones, roughly 95% of them present only once. This TCR was recovered from a man aged 55 to 70 in good health. The sequencing sample was made of blood. The rearrangement joins TRBV29-1 to TRBJ1-2; 9 nucleotides line up with TRBD1. CDR3 coding DNA: TGCAGCGTTGAAGAGGGGACAGGGACCGGCTATGGCTACACCTTC. It is translated as CSVEEGTGTGYGYTF.